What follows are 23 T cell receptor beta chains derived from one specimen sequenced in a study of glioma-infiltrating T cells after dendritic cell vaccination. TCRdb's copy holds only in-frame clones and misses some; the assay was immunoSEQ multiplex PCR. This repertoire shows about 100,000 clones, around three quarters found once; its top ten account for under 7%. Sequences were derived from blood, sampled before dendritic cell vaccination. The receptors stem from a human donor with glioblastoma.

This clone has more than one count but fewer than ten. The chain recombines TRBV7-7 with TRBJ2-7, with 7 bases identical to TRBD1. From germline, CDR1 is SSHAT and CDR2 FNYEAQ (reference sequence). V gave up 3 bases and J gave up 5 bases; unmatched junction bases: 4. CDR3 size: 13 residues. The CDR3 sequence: CASSLGQGDEQYF. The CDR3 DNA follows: TGTGCCAGCAGCTTGGGCCAGGGGGACGAGCAGTACTTC.

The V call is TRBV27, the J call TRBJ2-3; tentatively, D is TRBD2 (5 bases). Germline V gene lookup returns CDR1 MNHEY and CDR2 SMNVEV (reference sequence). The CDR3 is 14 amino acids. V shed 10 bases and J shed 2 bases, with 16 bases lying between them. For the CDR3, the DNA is TGTGCCACCTACCGAGGGCTCCCCACAGATACGCAGTATTTT. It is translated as CATYRGLPTDTQYF.

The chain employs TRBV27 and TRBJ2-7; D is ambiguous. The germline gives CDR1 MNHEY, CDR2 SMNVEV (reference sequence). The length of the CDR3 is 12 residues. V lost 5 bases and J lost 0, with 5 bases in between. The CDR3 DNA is TGTGCCAGCAGTCCGAGCTCCTACGAGCAGTACTTC. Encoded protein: CASSPSSYEQYF.

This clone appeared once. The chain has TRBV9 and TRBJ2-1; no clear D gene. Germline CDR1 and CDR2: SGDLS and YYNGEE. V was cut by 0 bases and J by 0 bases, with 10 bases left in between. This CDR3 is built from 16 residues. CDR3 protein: CASSVVPLSSYNEQFF. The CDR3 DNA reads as TGTGCCAGCAGCGTAGTACCCCTTAGCTCCTACAATGAGCAGTTCTTC.

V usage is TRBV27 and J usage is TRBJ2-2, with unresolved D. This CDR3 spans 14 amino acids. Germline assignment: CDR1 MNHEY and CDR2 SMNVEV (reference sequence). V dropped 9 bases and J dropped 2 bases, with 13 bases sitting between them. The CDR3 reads CASKALKNTGELFF. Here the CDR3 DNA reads TGTGCCAGTAAAGCCCTCAAAAACACCGGGGAGCTGTTTTTT.

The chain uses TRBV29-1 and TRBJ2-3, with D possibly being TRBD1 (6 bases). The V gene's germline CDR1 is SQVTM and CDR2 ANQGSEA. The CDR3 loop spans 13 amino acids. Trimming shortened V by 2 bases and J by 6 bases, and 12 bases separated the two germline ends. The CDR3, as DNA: TGCAGCGTTGAACAGGGGCGAGGGGATACGCAGTATTTT. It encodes CSVEQGRGDTQYF.

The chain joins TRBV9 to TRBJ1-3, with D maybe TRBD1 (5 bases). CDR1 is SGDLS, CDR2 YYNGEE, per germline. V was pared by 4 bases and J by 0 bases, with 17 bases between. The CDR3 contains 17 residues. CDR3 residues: CASSPPRAAVSGNTIYF. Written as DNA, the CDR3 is TGTGCCAGCAGCCCCCCCAGGGCCGCCGTCTCTGGAAACACCATATATTTT. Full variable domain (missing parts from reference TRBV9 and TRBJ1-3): DSGVTQTPKHLITATGQRVTLRCSPRSGDLSVYWYQQSLDQGLQFLIQYYNGEERAKGNILERFSAQQFPDLHSELNLSSLELGDSALYFCASSPPRAAVSGNTIYFGEGSWLTVV.

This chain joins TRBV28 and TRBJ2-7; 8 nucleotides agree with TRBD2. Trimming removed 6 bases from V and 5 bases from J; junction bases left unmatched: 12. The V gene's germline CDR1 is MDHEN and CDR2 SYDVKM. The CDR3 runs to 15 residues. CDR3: CASSPSRAGENEQYF. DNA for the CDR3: TGTGCCAGCAGCCCATCTCGAGCGGGAGAGAACGAGCAGTACTTC.

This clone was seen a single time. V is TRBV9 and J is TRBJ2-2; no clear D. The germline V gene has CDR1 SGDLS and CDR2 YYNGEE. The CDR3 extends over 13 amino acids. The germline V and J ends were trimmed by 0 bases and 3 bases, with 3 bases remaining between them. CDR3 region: CASSVADTGELFF. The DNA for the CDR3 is TGTGCCAGCAGCGTAGCTGACACCGGGGAGCTGTTTTTT.

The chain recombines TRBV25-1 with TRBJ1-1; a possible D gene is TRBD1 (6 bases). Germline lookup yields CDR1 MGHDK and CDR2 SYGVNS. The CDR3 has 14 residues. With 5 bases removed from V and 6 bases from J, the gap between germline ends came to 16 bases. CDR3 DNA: TGTGCCAGCAGTATGACAGGAAAGGGTTCTGAAGCTTTCTTT. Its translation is CASSMTGKGSEAFF.

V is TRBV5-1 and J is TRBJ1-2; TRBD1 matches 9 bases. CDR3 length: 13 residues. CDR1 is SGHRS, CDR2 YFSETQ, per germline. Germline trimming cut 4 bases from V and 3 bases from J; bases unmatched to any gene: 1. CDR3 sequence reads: CASSDRGDYGYTF. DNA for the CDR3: TGCGCCAGCAGCGACAGGGGGGACTATGGCTACACCTTC.

The CDR3 protein is CASSRLLPGNTGELFF. The DNA for the CDR3 is TGTGCCAGCAGTCGACTCCTCCCGGGGAACACCGGGGAGCTGTTTTTT. V is TRBV6-6 and J is TRBJ2-2, with D uncertain. This CDR3 region has 16 residues. Deletions cut 5 bases from V and 1 base from J, with 14 bases between. From germline, CDR1 is MNHNY and CDR2 SVGAGI (reference sequence).

The CDR3: CASSGRDYNEQFF. The CDR3 nucleotides are TGTGCCAGCAGTGGGCGGGATTACAATGAGCAGTTCTTC. The V and J genes are TRBV6-1 and TRBJ2-1, with D perhaps TRBD2 (6 bases). The CDR3 sequence is 13 residues long. V was pared by 4 bases and J by 4 bases, with 8 bases between. Germline lookup yields CDR1 MNHNS and CDR2 SASEGT.

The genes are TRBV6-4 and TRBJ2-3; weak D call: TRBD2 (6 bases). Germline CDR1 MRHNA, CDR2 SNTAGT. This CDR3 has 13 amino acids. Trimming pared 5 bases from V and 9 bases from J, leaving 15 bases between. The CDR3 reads CASSTGLASTQYF. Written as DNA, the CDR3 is TGTGCCAGCAGTACGGGACTCGCCTCCACGCAGTATTTT.

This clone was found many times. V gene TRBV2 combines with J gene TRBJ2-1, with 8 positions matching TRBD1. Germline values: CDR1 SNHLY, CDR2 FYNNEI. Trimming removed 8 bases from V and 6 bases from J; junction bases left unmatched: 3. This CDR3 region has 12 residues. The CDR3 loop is CASGTGGNEQFF. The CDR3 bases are TGTGCCAGCGGAACAGGGGGCAATGAGCAGTTCTTC.

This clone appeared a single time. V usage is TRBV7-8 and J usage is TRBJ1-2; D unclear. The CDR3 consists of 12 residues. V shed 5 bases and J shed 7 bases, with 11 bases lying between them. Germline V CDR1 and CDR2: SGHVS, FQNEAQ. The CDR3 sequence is CASSQTRVGYTF. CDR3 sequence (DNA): TGTGCCAGCAGCCAAACACGGGTTGGCTACACCTTC.

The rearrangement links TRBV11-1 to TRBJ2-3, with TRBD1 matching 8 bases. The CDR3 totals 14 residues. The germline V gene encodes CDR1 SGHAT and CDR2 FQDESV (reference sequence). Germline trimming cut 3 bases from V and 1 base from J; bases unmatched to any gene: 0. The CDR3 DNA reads TGTGCCAGCAGCTTGGACAGGGGCACAGATACGCAGTATTTT. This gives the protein CASSLDRGTDTQYF.

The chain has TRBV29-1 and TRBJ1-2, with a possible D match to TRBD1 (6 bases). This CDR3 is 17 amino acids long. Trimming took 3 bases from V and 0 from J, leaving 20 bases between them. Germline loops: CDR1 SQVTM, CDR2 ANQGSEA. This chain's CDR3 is CSVEGLGAYPPNYGYTF. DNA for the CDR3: TGCAGCGTTGAGGGGCTGGGGGCGTACCCTCCTAACTATGGCTACACCTTC. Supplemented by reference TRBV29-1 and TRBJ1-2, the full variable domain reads SAVISQKPSRDICQRGTSLTIQCQVDSQVTMMFWYRQQPGQSLTLIATANQGSEATYESGFVIDKFPISRPNLTFSTLTVSNMSPEDSSIYLCSVEGLGAYPPNYGYTFGSGTRLTVV.

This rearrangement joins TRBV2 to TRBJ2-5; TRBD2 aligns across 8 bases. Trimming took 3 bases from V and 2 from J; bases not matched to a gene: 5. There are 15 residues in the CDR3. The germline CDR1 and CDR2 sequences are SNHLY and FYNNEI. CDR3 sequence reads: CASSEGLGQQETQYF. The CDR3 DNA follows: TGTGCCAGCAGTGAGGGACTAGGTCAACAAGAGACCCAGTACTTC.

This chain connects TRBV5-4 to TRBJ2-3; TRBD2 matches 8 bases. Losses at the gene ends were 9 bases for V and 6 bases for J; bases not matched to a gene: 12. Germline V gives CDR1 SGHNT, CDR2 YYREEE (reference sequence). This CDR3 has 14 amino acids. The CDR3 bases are TGTGCCACCCTGCCAAGCGGGAGTAGGGATACGCAGTATTTT. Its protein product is CATLPSGSRDTQYF.

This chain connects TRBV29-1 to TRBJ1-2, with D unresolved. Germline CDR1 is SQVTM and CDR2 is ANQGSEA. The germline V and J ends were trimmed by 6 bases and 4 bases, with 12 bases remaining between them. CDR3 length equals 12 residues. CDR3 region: CSVMTPGYGYTF. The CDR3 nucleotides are TGCAGCGTCATGACCCCAGGCTATGGCTACACCTTC.

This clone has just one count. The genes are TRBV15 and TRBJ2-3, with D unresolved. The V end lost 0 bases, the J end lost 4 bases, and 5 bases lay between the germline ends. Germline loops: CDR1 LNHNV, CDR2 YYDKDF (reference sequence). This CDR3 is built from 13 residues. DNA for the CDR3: TGTGCCACCAGCAGAGATCCTCCAGATACGCAGTATTTT. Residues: CATSRDPPDTQYF.

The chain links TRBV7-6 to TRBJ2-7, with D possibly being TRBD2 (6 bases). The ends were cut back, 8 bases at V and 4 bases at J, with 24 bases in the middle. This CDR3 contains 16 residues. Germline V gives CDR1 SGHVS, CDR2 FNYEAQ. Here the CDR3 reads CASPPERVKRSYEQYF. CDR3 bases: TGTGCCAGCCCCCCCGAGCGGGTCAAAAGGTCGTACGAGCAGTACTTC.